This TCR beta chain was documented in a study of beta chain features in type 1 diabetes. This clone was counted only a few times. No antigen is known for it. Within the sample, other DNA sequences also encode this same CDR3. Study-wide results and limits: It was possible that PCR favored shorter templates, equally so in patients and controls. Relative to healthy donors, patients appeared to have naive, central memory and Treg TCRB repertoires that were more similar. Across all four CD4+ subsets, people with type 1 diabetes showed modestly shorter TCRB CDR3s. For cells with high TCR expression, cDNA sequencing could yield over-representation.

CD4+ naive, central memory, regulatory and stem cell-like memory subsets were isolated by sorting on CD45RO/CCR7/CD25/CD127/CD95/CD27. The trim removed 2 bases at V and 6 bases at J, leaving 3 bases unmatched. Germline CDR1 reads MNHEY; CDR2 reads SMNVEV (reference sequence). This CDR3 has 14 amino acids. What was sequenced were expressed TCRB transcripts, since all of the isolated RNA had been reverse transcribed. Profiled with immunoSEQ multiplex PCR; TCRdb holds only in-frame clones, not every one. The table has some 700,000 clones, roughly 13% seen once. This clonotype originated in a man between 18 and 35 years old with type 1 diabetes. The chain has TRBV27 and TRBJ1-5, with 8 bases fitting TRBD1. Sequencing was performed on naive CD4+ T cells from blood. CDR3 residues: CASSLQGAGQPQHF. CDR3 coding DNA: TGTGCCAGCAGTTTACAGGGGGCTGGTCAGCCCCAGCATTTT.